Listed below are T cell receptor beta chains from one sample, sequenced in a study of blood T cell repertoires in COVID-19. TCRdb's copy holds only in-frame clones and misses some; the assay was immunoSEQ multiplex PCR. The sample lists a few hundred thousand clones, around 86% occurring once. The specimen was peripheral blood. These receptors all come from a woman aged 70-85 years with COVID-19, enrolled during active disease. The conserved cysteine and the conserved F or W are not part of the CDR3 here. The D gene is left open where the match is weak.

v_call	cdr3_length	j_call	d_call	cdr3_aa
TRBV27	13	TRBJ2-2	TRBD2	ASSLAGVPTGELF
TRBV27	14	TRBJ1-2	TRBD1	ASSPAKGQGNYGYT
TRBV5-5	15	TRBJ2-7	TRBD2	ASSTGLAGLGSYEQY
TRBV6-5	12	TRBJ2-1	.	ASSYSREYNEQF
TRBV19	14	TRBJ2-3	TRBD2	ASRLAGRMSTDTQY
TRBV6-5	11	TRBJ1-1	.	ASSYDGYTEAF
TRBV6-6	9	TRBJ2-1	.	ASSQLDEQF
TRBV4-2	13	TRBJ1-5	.	ASSQNAGQGQPQH
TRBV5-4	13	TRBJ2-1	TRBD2	ASSLGGTRDNEQF
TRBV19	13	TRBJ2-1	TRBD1	ASSILTGGRNEQF
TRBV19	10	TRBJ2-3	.	ASTLSPGTQY
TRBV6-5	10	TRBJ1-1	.	ATSTGGREAF
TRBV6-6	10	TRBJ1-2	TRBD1	ASIGTGRGYT
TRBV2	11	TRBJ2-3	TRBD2	ASNWAGGGTQY
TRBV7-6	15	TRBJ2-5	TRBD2	ASSLGLAGGGQETQY
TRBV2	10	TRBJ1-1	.	ARRQVSPEAF
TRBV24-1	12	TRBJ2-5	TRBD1	ATSDLQGAETQY
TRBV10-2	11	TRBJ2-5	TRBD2	ASSEPSGSPQY
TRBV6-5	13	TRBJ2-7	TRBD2	ASSYSPGTSGSRY
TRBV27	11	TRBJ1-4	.	ASSRWAAEKLF
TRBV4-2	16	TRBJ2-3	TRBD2	ASSPGLAGNGRTDTQY
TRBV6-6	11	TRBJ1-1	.	ASSYTQGPEAF
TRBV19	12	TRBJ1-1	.	ASSGQKGGTEAF
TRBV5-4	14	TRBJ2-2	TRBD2	ASSLGASGQVRELF
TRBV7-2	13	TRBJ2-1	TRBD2	ASSPGTSGNSEQF
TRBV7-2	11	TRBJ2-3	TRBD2	ASSLAFPSGGY
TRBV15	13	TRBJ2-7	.	ATSRGREEYYEQY
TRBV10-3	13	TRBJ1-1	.	AITGQGKRGTEAF
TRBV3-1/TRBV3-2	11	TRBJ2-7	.	ASSQGSRYEQY
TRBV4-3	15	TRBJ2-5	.	ASSQDWGTQGKETQY
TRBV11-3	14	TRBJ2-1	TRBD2	ASSFRTSGSRNEQF
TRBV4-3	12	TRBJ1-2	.	ASSLAGLDHGYT
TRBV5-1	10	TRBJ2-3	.	ASSLEGDTQY
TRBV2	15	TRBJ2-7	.	ASSRVSDRPSGYEQY
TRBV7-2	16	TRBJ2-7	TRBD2	ASSILPGLGAGSYEQY
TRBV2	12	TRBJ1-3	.	ASGTRGIGNTIY
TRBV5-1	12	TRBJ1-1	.	ASSIRQVNTEAF
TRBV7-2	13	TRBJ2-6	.	ASSLQAPGANVLT
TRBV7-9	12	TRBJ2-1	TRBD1	ASSGTGSYNEQF
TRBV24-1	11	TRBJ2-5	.	ATSEGGRETQY
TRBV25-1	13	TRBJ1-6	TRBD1	ASGGIGTGNSPLH
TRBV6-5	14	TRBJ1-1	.	ASSYQGPDSNTEAF
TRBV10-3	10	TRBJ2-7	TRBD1	AIRQGVYEQY
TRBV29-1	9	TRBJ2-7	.	SVRDNYEQY
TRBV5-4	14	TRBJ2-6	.	ASSLSGTLLANVLT
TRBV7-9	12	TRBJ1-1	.	ASNKGAQNTEAF
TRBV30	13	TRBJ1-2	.	AWRLMGRLLYGYT
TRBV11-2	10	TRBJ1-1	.	ASSRYSFEAF
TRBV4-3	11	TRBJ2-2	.	ASSQDRSEKLF
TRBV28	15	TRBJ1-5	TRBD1	ASSFDRVSWSNQPQH
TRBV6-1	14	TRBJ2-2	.	ASSEPGTANTGELF
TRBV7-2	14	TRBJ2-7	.	ASSARPVPGTYEQY
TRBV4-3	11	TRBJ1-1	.	ASSQEEGFEAF
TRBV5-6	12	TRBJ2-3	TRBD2	ASSILAEGDTQY
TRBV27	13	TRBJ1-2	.	ASSFFRIFNYGYT